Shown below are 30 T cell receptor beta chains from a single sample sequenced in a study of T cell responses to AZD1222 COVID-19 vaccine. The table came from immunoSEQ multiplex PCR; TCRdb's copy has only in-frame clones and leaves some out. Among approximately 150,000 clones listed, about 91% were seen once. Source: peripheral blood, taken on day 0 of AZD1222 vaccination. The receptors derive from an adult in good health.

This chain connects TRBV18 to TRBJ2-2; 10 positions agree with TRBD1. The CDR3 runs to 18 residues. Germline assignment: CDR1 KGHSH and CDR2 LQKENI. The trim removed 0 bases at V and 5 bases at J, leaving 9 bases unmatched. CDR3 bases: TGTGCCAGCTCACCACCACATCCCGGGACAGGGGTAACCGGGGAGCTGTTTTTT. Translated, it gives CASSPPHPGTGVTGELFF.

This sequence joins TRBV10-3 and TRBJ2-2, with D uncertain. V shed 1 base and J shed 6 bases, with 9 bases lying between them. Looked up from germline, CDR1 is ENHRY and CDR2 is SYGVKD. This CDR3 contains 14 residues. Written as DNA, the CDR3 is TGTGCCATCAGTGAGTTTCTAAACGCCGGGGAGCTGTTTTTT. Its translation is CAISEFLNAGELFF.

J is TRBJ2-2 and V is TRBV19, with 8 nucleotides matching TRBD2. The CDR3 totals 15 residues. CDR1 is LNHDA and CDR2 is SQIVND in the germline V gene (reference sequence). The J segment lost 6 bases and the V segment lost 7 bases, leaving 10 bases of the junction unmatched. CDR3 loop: CASTPGRAHAGELFF. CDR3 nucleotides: TGTGCCAGTACTCCCGGGAGGGCCCATGCCGGGGAGCTGTTTTTT.

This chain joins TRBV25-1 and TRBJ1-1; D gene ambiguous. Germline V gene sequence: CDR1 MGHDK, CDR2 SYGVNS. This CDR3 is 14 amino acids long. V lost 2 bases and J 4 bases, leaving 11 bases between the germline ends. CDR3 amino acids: CASSERTPSTEAFF. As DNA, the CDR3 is TGTGCCAGCAGTGAACGGACCCCGAGCACTGAAGCTTTCTTT.

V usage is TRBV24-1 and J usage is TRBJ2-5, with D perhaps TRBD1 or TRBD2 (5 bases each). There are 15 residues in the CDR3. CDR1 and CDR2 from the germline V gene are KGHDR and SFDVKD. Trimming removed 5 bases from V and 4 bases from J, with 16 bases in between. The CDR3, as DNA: TGTGCCACCAGTGTTCCCCCCCCGGGGCCAGAGACCCAGTACTTC. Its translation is CATSVPPPGPETQYF.

The CDR3 coding sequence is TGTGCCAGCAGACCGACAGGGGGCACTGGGGCCAACGTCCTGACTTTC. It translates to CASRPTGGTGANVLTF. V usage is TRBV7-9 and J usage is TRBJ2-6; TRBD1 matches at 10 bases. In germline, CDR1 is SEHNR, CDR2 FQNEAQ (reference sequence). The CDR3 totals 16 residues. V lost 6 bases and J lost 2; bases outside the gene matches: 4.

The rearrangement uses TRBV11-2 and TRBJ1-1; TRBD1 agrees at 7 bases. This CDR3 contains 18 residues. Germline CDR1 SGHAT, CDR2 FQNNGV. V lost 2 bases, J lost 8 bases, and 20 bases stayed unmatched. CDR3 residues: CASSLRVGTEGAKTEAFF. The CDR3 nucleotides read TGTGCCAGCAGCTTACGGGTCGGGACAGAGGGGGCCAAGACGGAAGCTTTCTTT.

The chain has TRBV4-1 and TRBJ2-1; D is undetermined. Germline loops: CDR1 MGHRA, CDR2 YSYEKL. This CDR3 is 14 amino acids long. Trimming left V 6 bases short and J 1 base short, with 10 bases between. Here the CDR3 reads CASRIGPSYNEQFF. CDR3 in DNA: TGCGCCAGCAGAATAGGGCCGTCCTACAATGAGCAGTTCTTC.

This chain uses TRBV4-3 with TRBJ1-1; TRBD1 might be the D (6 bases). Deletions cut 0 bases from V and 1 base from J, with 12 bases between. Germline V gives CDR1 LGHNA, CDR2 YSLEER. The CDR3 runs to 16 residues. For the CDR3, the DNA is TGCGCCAGCAGCCAAGACGCCGGGACAACGAACACTGAAGCTTTCTTT. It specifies CASSQDAGTTNTEAFF.

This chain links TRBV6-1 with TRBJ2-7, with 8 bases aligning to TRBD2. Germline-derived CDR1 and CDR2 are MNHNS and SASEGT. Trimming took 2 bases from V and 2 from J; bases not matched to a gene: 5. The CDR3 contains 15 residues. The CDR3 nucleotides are TGTGCCAGCAGTGAATTCGCGGGGGGAACCTACGAGCAGTACTTC. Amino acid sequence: CASSEFAGGTYEQYF.

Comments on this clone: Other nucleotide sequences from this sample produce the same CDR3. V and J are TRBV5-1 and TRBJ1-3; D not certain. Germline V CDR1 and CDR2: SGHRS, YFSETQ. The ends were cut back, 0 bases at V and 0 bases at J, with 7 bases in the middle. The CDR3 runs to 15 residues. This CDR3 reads CASSLEASSGNTIYF. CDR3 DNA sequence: TGCGCCAGCAGCTTGGAAGCTAGCTCTGGAAACACCATATATTTT.

The CDR3 region is CASSLALGLTGELFF. The CDR3, as DNA: TGCGCCAGCAGCTTGGCCCTGGGATTAACCGGGGAGCTGTTTTTT. This sequence joins TRBV5-1 and TRBJ2-2; D is unclear. The CDR3 loop spans 15 amino acids. Trimming removed 0 bases from V and 5 bases from J, with 11 bases in between. In germline, CDR1 is SGHRS, CDR2 YFSETQ.

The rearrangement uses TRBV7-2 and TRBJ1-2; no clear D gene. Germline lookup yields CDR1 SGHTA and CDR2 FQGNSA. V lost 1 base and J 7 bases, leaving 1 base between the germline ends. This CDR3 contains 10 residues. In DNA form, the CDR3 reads TGTGCCAGCAGCTTAGGTGGCTACACCTTC. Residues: CASSLGGYTF.

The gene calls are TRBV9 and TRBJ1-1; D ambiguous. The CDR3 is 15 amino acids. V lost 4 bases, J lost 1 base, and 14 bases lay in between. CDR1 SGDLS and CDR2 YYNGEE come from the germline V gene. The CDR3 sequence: CASSPPTVRNTEAFF. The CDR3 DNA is TGTGCCAGCAGCCCGCCGACGGTTCGGAACACTGAAGCTTTCTTT.

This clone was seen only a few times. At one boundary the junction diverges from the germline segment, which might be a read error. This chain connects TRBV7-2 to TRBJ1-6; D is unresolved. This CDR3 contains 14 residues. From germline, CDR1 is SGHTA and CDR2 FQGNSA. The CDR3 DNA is TGTGCCAGCGGCTTGAGCTCCTATAATTCACCCCTCCACTTT. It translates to CASGLSSYNSPLHF.

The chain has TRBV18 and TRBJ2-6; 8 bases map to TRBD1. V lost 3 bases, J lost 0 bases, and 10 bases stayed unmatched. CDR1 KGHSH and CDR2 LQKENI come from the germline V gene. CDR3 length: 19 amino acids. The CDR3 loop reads CASSPLPGQDISGANVLTF. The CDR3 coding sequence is TGTGCCAGCTCACCGTTACCGGGACAGGACATCTCTGGGGCCAACGTCCTGACTTTC.

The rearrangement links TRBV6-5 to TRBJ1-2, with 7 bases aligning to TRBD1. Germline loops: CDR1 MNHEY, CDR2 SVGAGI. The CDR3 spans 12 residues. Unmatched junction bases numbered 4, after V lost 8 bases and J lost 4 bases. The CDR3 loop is CASRDRPYGYTF. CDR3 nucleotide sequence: TGTGCCAGCCGGGACAGACCCTATGGCTACACCTTC.

DNA for the CDR3: TGTGCCAGCAGTCCCGCCCAGCGCAATCAGCCCCAGCATTTT. It yields the protein CASSPAQRNQPQHF. The chain has TRBV28 and TRBJ1-5; D not resolved. Trimming took off 5 bases at V and 2 bases at J, with 10 bases between the two ends. Germline-derived CDR1 and CDR2 are MDHEN and SYDVKM. The CDR3 loop spans 14 amino acids.

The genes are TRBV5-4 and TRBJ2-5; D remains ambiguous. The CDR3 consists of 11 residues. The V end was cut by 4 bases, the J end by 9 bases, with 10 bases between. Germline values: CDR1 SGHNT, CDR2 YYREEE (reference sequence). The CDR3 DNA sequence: TGTGCCAGCAGCCGAGAAGGGCCCCAGTACTTC. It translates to CASSREGPQYF.

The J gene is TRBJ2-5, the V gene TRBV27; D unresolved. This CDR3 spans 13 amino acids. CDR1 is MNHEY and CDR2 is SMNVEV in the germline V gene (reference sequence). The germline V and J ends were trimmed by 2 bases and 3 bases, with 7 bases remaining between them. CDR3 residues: CASSLALEETQYF. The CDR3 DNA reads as TGTGCCAGCAGTTTAGCCTTGGAAGAGACCCAGTACTTC.

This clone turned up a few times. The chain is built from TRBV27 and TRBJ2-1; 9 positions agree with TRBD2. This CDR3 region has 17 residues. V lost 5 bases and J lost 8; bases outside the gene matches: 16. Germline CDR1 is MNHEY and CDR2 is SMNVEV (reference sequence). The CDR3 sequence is CASSAGAGLAGYDEQFF. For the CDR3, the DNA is TGTGCCAGCAGTGCCGGTGCCGGGCTAGCGGGGTACGATGAGCAGTTCTTC.

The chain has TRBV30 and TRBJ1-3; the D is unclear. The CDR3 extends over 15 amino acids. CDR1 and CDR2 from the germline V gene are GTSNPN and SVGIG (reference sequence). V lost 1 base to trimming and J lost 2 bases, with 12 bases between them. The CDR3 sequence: CAWSGSVRAGNTIYF. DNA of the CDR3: TGTGCCTGGAGTGGATCGGTGAGAGCTGGAAACACCATATATTTT. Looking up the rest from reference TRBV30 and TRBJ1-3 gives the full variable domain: SQTIHQWPATLVQPVGSPLSLECTVEGTSNPNLYWYRQAAGRGLQLLFYSVGIGQISSEVPQNLSASRPQDRQFILSSKKLLLSDSGFYLCAWSGSVRAGNTIYFGEGSWLTVV.

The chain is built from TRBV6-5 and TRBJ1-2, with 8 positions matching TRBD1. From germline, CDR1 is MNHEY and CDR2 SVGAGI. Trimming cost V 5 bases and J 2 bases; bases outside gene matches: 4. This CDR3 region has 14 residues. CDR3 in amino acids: CASSLRGQNYGYTF. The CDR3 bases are TGTGCCAGCAGTCTCAGGGGGCAGAACTATGGCTACACCTTC.

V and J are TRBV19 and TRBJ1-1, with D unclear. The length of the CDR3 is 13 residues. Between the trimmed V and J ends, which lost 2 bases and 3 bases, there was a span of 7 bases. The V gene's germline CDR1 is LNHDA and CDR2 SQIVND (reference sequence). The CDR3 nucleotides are TGTGCCAGTAGTATATCACCGGACACTGAAGCTTTCTTT. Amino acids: CASSISPDTEAFF.

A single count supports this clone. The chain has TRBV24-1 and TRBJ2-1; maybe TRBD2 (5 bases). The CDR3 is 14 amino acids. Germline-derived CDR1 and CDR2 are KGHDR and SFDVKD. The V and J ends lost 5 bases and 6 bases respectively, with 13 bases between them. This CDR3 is CATSGGLRINEQFF. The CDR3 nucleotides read TGTGCCACCAGTGGTGGACTTCGAATCAATGAGCAGTTCTTC.

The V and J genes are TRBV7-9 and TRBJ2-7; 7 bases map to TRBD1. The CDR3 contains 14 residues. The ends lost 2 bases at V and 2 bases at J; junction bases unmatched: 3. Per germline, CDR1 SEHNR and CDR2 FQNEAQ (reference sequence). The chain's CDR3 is CASSLSGGTYEQYF. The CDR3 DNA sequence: TGTGCCAGCAGCTTATCAGGGGGAACCTACGAGCAGTACTTC.

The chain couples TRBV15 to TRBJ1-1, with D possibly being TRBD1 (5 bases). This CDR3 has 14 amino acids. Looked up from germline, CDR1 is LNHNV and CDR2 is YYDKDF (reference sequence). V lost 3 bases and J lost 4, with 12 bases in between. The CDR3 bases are TGTGCCACCAGCAGGGGACTCCAGAGCACTGAAGCTTTCTTT. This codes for CATSRGLQSTEAFF.

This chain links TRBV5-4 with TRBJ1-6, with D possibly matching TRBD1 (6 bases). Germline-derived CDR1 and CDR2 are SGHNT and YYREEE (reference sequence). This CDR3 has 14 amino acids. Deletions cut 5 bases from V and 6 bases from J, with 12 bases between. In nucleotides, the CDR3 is TGTGCCAGCAGGCAGGGGACTATTAATTCACCCCTCCACTTT. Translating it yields CASRQGTINSPLHF.

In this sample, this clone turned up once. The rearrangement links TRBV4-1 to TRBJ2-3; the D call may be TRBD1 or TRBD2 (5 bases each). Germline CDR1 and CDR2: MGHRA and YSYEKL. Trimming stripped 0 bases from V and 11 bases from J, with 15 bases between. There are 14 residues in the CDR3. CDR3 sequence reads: CASSQEPGGGEQYF. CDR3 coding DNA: TGCGCCAGCAGCCAAGAACCGGGTGGGGGTGAGCAGTATTTT.

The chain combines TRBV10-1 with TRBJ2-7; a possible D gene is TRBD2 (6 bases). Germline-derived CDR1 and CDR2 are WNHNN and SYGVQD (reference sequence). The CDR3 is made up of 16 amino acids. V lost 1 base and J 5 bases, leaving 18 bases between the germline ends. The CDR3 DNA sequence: TGCGCCAGCAGTGAGTATAGAGGCGGGAAGGCCCACGAGCAGTACTTC. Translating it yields CASSEYRGGKAHEQYF.